This entry is about one T cell receptor beta chain. The data stem from a study of blood T cell repertoires in COVID-19. Study at large: From the United States, Italy and Spain came samples of acute and convalescent COVID-19. Sources were T cells, B-cell-depleted T cells, or PBMCs; the material itself was cDNA or gDNA.

Some clones are missing from TCRdb's copy, which holds only in-frame ones; the method was immunoSEQ multiplex PCR. The sample holds 350,000 to 450,000 clones, 80% to 90% seen once. The CDR3 runs to 14 residues. Trimming pared 5 bases from V and 2 bases from J, leaving 13 bases between. Germline CDR1 and CDR2: SGHVS and FQNEAQ. Two negative PCRs, clearance, or symptom resolution had been documented for recovered Cohort 3 donors. This TCR derives from a man aged 25 to 40 who had recovered from COVID-19. Sequencing used PBMCs or T cells enriched from blood (not recorded which). The chain has TRBV7-8 and TRBJ2-7; TRBD2 is a possible D gene (6 bases). This chain's CDR3 is CASSLRTTAYEQYF. The CDR3 region has the DNA TGTGCCAGCAGCCTCCGGACTACTGCCTACGAGCAGTACTTC.